This T cell receptor (beta chain) was identified in a study of T cell responses to AZD1222 COVID-19 vaccine. A word on this clone: Its specificity is not known.

Libraries were prepared by immunoSEQ multiplex PCR; TCRdb keeps only in-frame clonotypes and omits some of them. Of about 100,000 clones listed, approximately 90% are singletons. Study observations and caveats: Variant regions that are unmutated are reportedly the target of nearly half of spike-specific TCRs. With two AZD1222 doses given, Spike-specific TCR breadth and depth both rose.

The germline V gene has CDR1 SGHAT and CDR2 FQNNGV. This CDR3 has 15 residues. Trimming left V 5 bases short and J 0 bases short, with 11 bases between. This material consisted of peripheral blood, taken on day 0 of AZD1222 vaccination. This receptor was identified in an adult in good health. The V call is TRBV11-2, the J call TRBJ2-1; TRBD2 might be the D (6 bases). The CDR3 DNA is TGTGCCAGCAGCCAGATGACTAGCTCCTACAATGAGCAGTTCTTC. Protein: CASSQMTSSYNEQFF.